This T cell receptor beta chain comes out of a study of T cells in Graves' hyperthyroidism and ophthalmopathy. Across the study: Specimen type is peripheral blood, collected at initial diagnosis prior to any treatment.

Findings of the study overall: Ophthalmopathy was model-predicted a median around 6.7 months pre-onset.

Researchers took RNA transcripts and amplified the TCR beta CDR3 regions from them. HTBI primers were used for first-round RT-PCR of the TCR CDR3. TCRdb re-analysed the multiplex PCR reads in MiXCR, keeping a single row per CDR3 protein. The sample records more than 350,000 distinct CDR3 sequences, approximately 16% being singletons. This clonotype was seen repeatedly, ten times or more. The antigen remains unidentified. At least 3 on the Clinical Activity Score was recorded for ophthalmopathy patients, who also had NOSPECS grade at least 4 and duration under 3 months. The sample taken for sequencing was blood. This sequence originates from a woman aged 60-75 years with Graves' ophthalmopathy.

The CDR3, as DNA: TGCAGCGTTGACCCCTTCCGCCGGGACAGGGGACTAGCGGGTGTCCACAATGAGCAGTTCTTC. Translated: CSVDPFRRDRGLAGVHNEQFF. The chain links TRBV29-1 to TRBJ2-1, with 12 bases aligning to TRBD2. The CDR3 contains 21 residues. The ends lost 3 bases at V and 5 bases at J; junction bases unmatched: 23. The germline V gene has CDR1 SQVTM and CDR2 ANQGSEA.